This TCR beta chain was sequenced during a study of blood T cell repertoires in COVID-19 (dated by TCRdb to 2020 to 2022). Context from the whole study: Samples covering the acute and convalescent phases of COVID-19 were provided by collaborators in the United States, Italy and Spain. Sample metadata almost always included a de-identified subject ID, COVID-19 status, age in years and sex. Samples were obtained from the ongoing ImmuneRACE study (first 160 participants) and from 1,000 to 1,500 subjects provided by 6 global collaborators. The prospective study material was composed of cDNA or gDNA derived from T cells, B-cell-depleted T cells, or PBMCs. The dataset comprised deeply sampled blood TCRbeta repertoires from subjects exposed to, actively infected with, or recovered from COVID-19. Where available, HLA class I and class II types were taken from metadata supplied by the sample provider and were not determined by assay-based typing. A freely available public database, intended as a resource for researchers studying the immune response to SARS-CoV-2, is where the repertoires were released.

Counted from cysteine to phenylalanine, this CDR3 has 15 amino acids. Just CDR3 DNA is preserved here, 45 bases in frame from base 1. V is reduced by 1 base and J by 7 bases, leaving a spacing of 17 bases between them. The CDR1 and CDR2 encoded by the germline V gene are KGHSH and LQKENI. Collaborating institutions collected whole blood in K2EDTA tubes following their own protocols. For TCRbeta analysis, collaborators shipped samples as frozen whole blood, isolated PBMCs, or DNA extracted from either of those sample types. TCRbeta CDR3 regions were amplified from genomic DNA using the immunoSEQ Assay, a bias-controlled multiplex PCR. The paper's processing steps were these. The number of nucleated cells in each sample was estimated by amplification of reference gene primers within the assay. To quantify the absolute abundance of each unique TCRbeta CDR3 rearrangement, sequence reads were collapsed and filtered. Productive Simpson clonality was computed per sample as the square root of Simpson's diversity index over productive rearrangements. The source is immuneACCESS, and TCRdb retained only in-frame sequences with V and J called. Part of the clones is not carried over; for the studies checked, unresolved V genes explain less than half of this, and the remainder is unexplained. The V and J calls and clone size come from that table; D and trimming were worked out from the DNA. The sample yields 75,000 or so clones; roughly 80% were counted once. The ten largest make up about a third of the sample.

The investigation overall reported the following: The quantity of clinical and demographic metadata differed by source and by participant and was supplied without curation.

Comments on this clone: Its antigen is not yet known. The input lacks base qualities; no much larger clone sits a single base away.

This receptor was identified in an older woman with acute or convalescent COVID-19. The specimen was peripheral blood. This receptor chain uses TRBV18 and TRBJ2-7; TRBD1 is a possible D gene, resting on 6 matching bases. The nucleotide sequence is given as TGTGCCAGCTCACCACAACTTACAGGGTCGGAGGAGCAGTACTTC. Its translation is CASSPQLTGSEEQYF.